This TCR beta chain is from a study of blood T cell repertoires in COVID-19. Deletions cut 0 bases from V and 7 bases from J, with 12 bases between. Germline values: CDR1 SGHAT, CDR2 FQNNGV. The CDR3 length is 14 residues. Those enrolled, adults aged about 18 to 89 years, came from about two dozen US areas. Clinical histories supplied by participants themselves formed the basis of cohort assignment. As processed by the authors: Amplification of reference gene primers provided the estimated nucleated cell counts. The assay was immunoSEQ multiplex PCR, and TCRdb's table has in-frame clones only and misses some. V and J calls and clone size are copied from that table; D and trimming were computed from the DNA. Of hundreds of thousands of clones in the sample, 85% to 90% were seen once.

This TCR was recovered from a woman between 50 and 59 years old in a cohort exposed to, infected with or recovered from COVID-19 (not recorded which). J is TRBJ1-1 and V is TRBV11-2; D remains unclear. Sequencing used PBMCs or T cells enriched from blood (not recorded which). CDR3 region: CASSLDRSRVEAFF. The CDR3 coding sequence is TGTGCCAGCAGCTTAGATCGATCAAGAGTTGAAGCTTTCTTT.